The 27 T cell receptor beta chains below were found in one sample sequenced in a study of cytomegalovirus exposure and HLA in healthy donors. Primers: 60 Vbeta forward and 13 Jbeta reverse. The assay was immunoSEQ multiplex PCR, and TCRdb's table has in-frame clones only and misses some. The sample holds approximately 120,000 clones, about 81% seen once. Sequenced input: PBMCs. The receptors were sampled from a woman in her 30s in good health and CMV-seronegative.

The chain has TRBV6-5 and TRBJ1-3; D unresolved. V gave up 6 bases and J gave up 0 bases, with 6 bases separating them. Germline CDR1 and CDR2: MNHEY and SVGAGI. The CDR3 covers 13 residues. CDR3 protein: CASSSVSGNTIYF. In nucleotides, the CDR3 is TGTGCCAGCAGCTCTGTCTCTGGAAACACCATATATTTT.

V is TRBV5-6 and J is TRBJ1-1; no clear D. There are 14 residues in the CDR3. Trimming pared 3 bases from V and 1 base from J, leaving 10 bases between. Germline V CDR1 and CDR2: SGHDT, YYEEEE. The chain's CDR3 is CASSSLGPNTEAFF. As DNA, the CDR3 is TGTGCCAGCAGCTCCCTCGGTCCGAACACTGAAGCTTTCTTT.

V usage is TRBV11-3 and J usage is TRBJ1-3; D gene ambiguous. Germline V gene data show CDR1 as SGHNT and CDR2 as YENEEA. The CDR3 consists of 15 residues. V dropped 1 base and J dropped 3 bases, with 10 bases sitting between them. CDR3 bases: TGTGCCAGCAGCTTAGGGTTCGGCGGTGGAAACACCATATATTTT. It specifies CASSLGFGGGNTIYF.

This clone has only a few counts. The J gene is TRBJ2-5, the V gene TRBV4-3; maybe TRBD1 (5 bases). CDR1 is LGHNA and CDR2 is YSLEER in the germline V gene. V was pared by 0 bases and J by 7 bases, with 21 bases between. The CDR3 covers 17 residues. The DNA for the CDR3 is TGCGCCAGCAGCCAAGATCGAGGACACGGAGACGGTGGGACCCAGTACTTC. Its translation: CASSQDRGHGDGGTQYF.

The V gene is TRBV15, the J gene TRBJ2-2; 14 bases agree with TRBD2. The CDR3 is made up of 16 amino acids. J lost 8 bases, V lost 5 bases, and 7 bases had no gene match. The germline gives CDR1 LNHNV, CDR2 YYDKDF (reference sequence). The CDR3 is CATSGGTSGSLGELFF. The CDR3, as DNA: TGTGCCACCAGCGGGGGGACTAGCGGGAGCTTGGGGGAGCTGTTTTTT.

The rearrangement links TRBV5-4 to TRBJ1-4; 7 bases fit TRBD1. CDR1 and CDR2 (germline): SGHNT, YYREEE (reference sequence). The CDR3 is 14 amino acids. The ends lost 0 bases at V and 8 bases at J; junction bases unmatched: 4. The CDR3 DNA is TGTGCCAGCAGCTTGGAGGGGGCTGGGGAAAAACTGTTTTTT. It codes for CASSLEGAGEKLFF. Supplemented by reference TRBV5-4 and TRBJ1-4, the full variable domain reads ETGVTQSPTHLIKTRGQQVTLRCSSQSGHNTVSWYQQALGQGPQFIFQYYREEENGRGNFPPRFSGLQFPNYSSELNVNALELDDSALYLCASSLEGAGEKLFFGSGTQLSVL.

The DNA of the CDR3 is TGTGCCAGCAGTCGACAGACAGGGATTAACTATGGCTACACCTTC. It translates to CASSRQTGINYGYTF. The V gene is TRBV6-5, the J gene TRBJ1-2; 7 bases map to TRBD1. Trimming cost V 5 bases and J 1 base; bases outside gene matches: 7. There are 15 residues in the CDR3. The germline CDR1 and CDR2 sequences are MNHEY and SVGAGI.

This clone turned up a few times. V is TRBV19 and J is TRBJ2-5, with D hard to call. Germline V gives CDR1 LNHDA, CDR2 SQIVND (reference sequence). The CDR3 runs 14 residues. Trimming took off 5 bases at V and 4 bases at J, with 14 bases between the two ends. CDR3 sequence: CASSLRWSRETQYF. The CDR3 nucleotides are TGTGCCAGTAGTTTACGGTGGTCTCGAGAGACCCAGTACTTC.

The V gene is TRBV9, the J gene TRBJ2-1, with 9 bases aligning to TRBD2. Trimming cost V 4 bases and J 2 bases; bases outside gene matches: 7. The germline CDR1 and CDR2 sequences are SGDLS and YYNGEE. The CDR3 extends over 16 amino acids. CDR3 residues: CASSQSGRFPYNEQFF. The CDR3 nucleotides are TGTGCCAGCAGCCAAAGCGGGAGGTTCCCCTACAATGAGCAGTTCTTC.

For this clone: A read error may produce the germline difference seen at one junction end. V usage is TRBV15 and J usage is TRBJ1-1; 7 bases are a match to TRBD1. CDR3 length: 14 residues. Germline CDR1 reads LNHNV; CDR2 reads YYDKDF (reference sequence). CDR3 amino acids: CATSGGQMNTGAFF. DNA for the CDR3: TGTGCCACCAGCGGGGGACAGATGAACACTGGAGCTTTCTTT.

This clone was seen a single time. This rearrangement joins TRBV5-1 to TRBJ2-7; 8 positions agree with TRBD1. V lost 2 bases to trimming and J lost 0 bases; unmatched junction nucleotides: 4. The CDR3 spans 15 residues. Germline V lookup: CDR1 SGHRS, CDR2 YFSETQ. CDR3 nucleotides: TGCGCCAGCAGCTTAGGACAGGGCCTCTCCTACGAGCAGTACTTC. Translating gives CASSLGQGLSYEQYF.

The chain uses TRBV12-5 and TRBJ1-2, with D tentatively TRBD1 (5 bases). From germline, CDR1 is LGHNT and CDR2 FRNRAP. This CDR3 comprises 14 residues. Trimming cost V 6 bases and J 8 bases, with 19 bases left between them. DNA for the CDR3: TGTGCTAGTGGGGGCGGGACCCTCTCGAGGGGCTACACCTTC. Protein product: CASGGGTLSRGYTF.

The J gene is TRBJ2-5, the V gene TRBV11-2; TRBD1 aligns across 8 bases. CDR1 and CDR2 (germline): SGHAT, FQNNGV. The CDR3 length is 15 residues. V was pared by 5 bases and J by 0 bases, with 5 bases of the junction left unmatched. CDR3 amino acids: CASSPRTGHQETQYF. The DNA for the CDR3 is TGTGCCAGCAGCCCCCGGACAGGGCACCAAGAGACCCAGTACTTC.

The chain links TRBV5-1 to TRBJ2-1; TRBD1 aligns across 8 bases. J gave up 10 bases and V 2 bases, and 2 bases lay outside the gene matches. Germline lookup yields CDR1 SGHRS and CDR2 YFSETQ. The length of the CDR3 is 12 residues. CDR3 amino acids: CASSFGDREQFF. The CDR3 nucleotides read TGCGCCAGCAGCTTTGGGGACAGGGAGCAGTTCTTC. The full variable domain, completed using reference TRBV5-1 and TRBJ2-1, is KAGVTQTPRYLIKTRGQQVTLSCSPISGHRSVSWYQQTPGQGLQFLFEYFSETQRNKGNFPGRFSGRQFSNSRSEMNVSTLELGDSALYLCASSFGDREQFFGPGTRLTVL.

In this sample, this clone turned up a few times. The J gene is TRBJ2-5, the V gene TRBV28; 7 positions agree with TRBD1. The CDR3 is 14 amino acids. The V gene end was trimmed by 3 bases and the J gene end by 11 bases; junction bases not matched to a gene: 12. CDR1 and CDR2 (germline): MDHEN, SYDVKM. In DNA form, the CDR3 reads TGTGCCAGCAGTTTCCCCGAGACAGGGCCGCGGCAGTACTTC. Translating gives CASSFPETGPRQYF.

The rearrangement uses TRBV9 and TRBJ2-7; TRBD1 matches 9 bases. The CDR3 is made up of 16 amino acids. After removal of 0 bases from V and 6 bases from J, the junction contained 10 bases not matched to a gene. Germline V CDR1 and CDR2: SGDLS, YYNGEE. As DNA, the CDR3 is TGTGCCAGCAGCGTAGATCCGACCGGGACAGGGTCCGAGCAGTACTTC. Translation gives CASSVDPTGTGSEQYF.

The CDR3 protein is CASSLFVRLATEQYF. CDR3 nucleotide sequence: TGTGCCAGCAGTTTGTTTGTGCGGCTAGCAACCGAGCAGTACTTC. The chain recombines TRBV28 with TRBJ2-7, with D maybe TRBD2 (5 bases). This CDR3 spans 15 amino acids. Trimming stripped 3 bases from V and 6 bases from J, with 18 bases between. The germline gives CDR1 MDHEN, CDR2 SYDVKM.

This clone was detected once. CDR3 in amino acids: CASTRPGGRLGMDKLFF. The CDR3, as DNA: TGTGCCAGCACCAGACCGGGGGGGCGCTTAGGAATGGACAAACTGTTTTTT. The gene calls are TRBV2 and TRBJ1-4, with a weak D call TRBD1 (6 bases). In germline, CDR1 is SNHLY, CDR2 FYNNEI. The CDR3 sequence is 17 residues long. Between the trimmed V and J ends, which lost 7 bases and 11 bases, there was a span of 29 bases.

The V gene is TRBV10-3, the J gene TRBJ1-2; D call uncertain. This CDR3 is 14 amino acids long. Trimming shortened V by 0 bases and J by 7 bases, and 12 bases separated the two germline ends. Germline CDR1 reads ENHRY; CDR2 reads SYGVKD. CDR3: CAISESSGWGGYTF. For the CDR3, the DNA is TGTGCCATCAGTGAGTCTTCGGGATGGGGTGGCTACACCTTC.

The rearrangement links TRBV6-5 to TRBJ2-5, with 8 positions matching TRBD2. With 0 bases clipped from V and 5 bases from J, the junction kept 8 bases outside the gene matches. Per germline, CDR1 MNHEY and CDR2 SVGAGI. The length of the CDR3 is 16 residues. In DNA, the CDR3 is TGTGCCAGCAGTTACTCCCGGACTAGCCAGGGGGAGACCCAGTACTTC. It translates to CASSYSRTSQGETQYF.

This clone was detected a few times. The gene calls are TRBV11-2 and TRBJ2-7; 8 bases align to TRBD1. From germline, CDR1 is SGHAT and CDR2 FQNNGV. The CDR3 length is 13 residues. J was trimmed by 3 bases and V by 5 bases; bases with no gene match: 3. The DNA for the CDR3 is TGTGCCAGCAGCCCCGACAGGGGCTACGAGCAGTACTTC. Protein sequence: CASSPDRGYEQYF.

V gene TRBV18 combines with J gene TRBJ2-1, with 9 positions matching TRBD2. The CDR3 consists of 15 residues. Germline V gives CDR1 KGHSH, CDR2 LQKENI. Trimming removed 1 base from V and 9 bases from J; junction bases left unmatched: 7. CDR3 bases: TGTGCCAGCTCACCACAGGGGACTAGCAGCAGTGAGCAGTTCTTC. It specifies CASSPQGTSSSEQFF.

The chain combines TRBV11-2 with TRBJ1-2, with D tentatively TRBD1 (5 bases). The V end lost 1 base, the J end lost 4 bases, and 7 bases lay between the germline ends. Germline CDR1 is SGHAT and CDR2 is FQNNGV. This CDR3 has 13 residues. The CDR3 protein is CASSLGGVYGYTF. CDR3 sequence (DNA): TGTGCCAGCAGCTTAGGGGGGGTCTATGGCTACACCTTC.

The table lists this clone with many counts. This chain uses TRBV25-1 with TRBJ1-1, with D perhaps matching TRBD1 (6 bases). The CDR3 extends over 14 amino acids. Deletions cut 4 bases from V and 0 bases from J, with 9 bases between. The germline V gene has CDR1 MGHDK and CDR2 SYGVNS. The CDR3 DNA reads as TGTGCCAGCAGTGTGACAGGAATGAACACTGAAGCTTTCTTT. Protein sequence: CASSVTGMNTEAFF.

The V gene is TRBV5-1, the J gene TRBJ1-1; no firm D call. The V gene's germline CDR1 is SGHRS and CDR2 YFSETQ. The CDR3 runs to 16 residues. V gave up 5 bases and J gave up 2 bases, with 19 bases separating them. The CDR3 here is CASSTNVQEPNTEAFF. In nucleotides, the CDR3 is TGCGCCAGCAGTACGAACGTTCAGGAACCAAACACTGAAGCTTTCTTT.

On this clone itself: The junction departs from the called germline gene at one end, perhaps through a read error. The genes are TRBV7-9 and TRBJ2-1; no reliable D call. The CDR3 covers 12 residues. The V gene's germline CDR1 is SEHNR and CDR2 FQNEAQ (reference sequence). CDR3 sequence: CSSSSPYNEQFF. The CDR3 DNA sequence: TGTTCCAGCAGCAGCCCTTACAATGAGCAGTTCTTC.

The V gene is TRBV10-2, the J gene TRBJ1-1; the D is unclear. The CDR3 totals 12 residues. Trimming took off 3 bases at V and 1 base at J, with 3 bases between the two ends. Germline V gene lookup returns CDR1 WSHSY and CDR2 SAAADI. The DNA of the CDR3 is TGCGCCAGCAGTGACAGGAACACTGAAGCTTTCTTT. Encoded protein: CASSDRNTEAFF.